The 20 T cell receptor beta chains given below trace back to one sample, sequenced in a study of T cell responses to AZD1222 COVID-19 vaccine. Using immunoSEQ multiplex PCR, the repertoire was profiled, and TCRdb retains in-frame clones only, with some absent. This sample has 130,000 to 150,000 clones, with around 90% found just once. Sample: peripheral blood, taken 28 days after the second AZD1222 dose. The receptors derive from an adult who received the AZD1222 COVID-19 vaccine.

The DNA for the CDR3 is TGTGCCAGCAGTGAAGATTACAGGGCCTACGAGCAGTACTTC. It is translated as CASSEDYRAYEQYF. V is TRBV6-1 and J is TRBJ2-7, with D possibly being TRBD1 (6 bases). The V and J ends lost 1 base and 2 bases respectively, with 9 bases between them. Germline values: CDR1 MNHNS, CDR2 SASEGT. The CDR3 sequence is 14 residues long.

V and J are TRBV27 and TRBJ2-3, with D possibly being TRBD2 (5 bases). CDR3 length equals 11 residues. V gave up 6 bases and J gave up 8 bases, with 9 bases separating them. Germline CDR1 is MNHEY and CDR2 is SMNVEV (reference sequence). The CDR3 DNA is TGTGCCAGCAGAGTCCGGGGTACGCAGTATTTT. Its translation: CASRVRGTQYF.

The V call is TRBV18, the J call TRBJ2-4, with a weak D call TRBD1 (6 bases). CDR1 is KGHSH and CDR2 is LQKENI in the germline V gene. Trimming took off 2 bases at V and 1 base at J, with 18 bases between the two ends. The CDR3 is 18 residues long. The CDR3 nucleotides are TGTGCCAGCTCACCATCTCCCACTTTGACAGGCGCCAAAAACATTCAGTACTTC. This sequence encodes CASSPSPTLTGAKNIQYF. The full variable domain, with the rest looked up from reference TRBV18 and TRBJ2-4, is NAGVMQNPRHLVRRRGQEARLRCSPMKGHSHVYWYRQLPEEGLKFMVYLQKENIIDESGMPKERFSAEFPKEGPSILRIQQVVRGDSAAYFCASSPSPTLTGAKNIQYFGAGTRLSVL.

As regards this clone: At one end, the junction sequence differs from germline, possibly due to a read error. The chain uses TRBV7-7 and TRBJ1-1; no reliable D call. This CDR3 is 13 amino acids long. Germline CDR1 SSHAT, CDR2 FNYEAQ (reference sequence). CDR3 protein: CASSLAENTEAFF. CDR3 sequence (DNA): TGTGCTAGCAGCTTAGCCGAGAACACTGAAGCTTTCTTT.

V usage is TRBV2 and J usage is TRBJ1-1, with D maybe TRBD1 (6 bases). The CDR3 has 16 amino acids. Germline CDR1 reads SNHLY; CDR2 reads FYNNEI. The V end lost 7 bases, the J end lost 4 bases, and 22 bases lay between the germline ends. CDR3 bases: TGTGCCAGCATTACCGGAAGGGGGGGGTTGCGCACTGAAGCTTTCTTT. Encoded protein: CASITGRGGLRTEAFF.

V and J are TRBV14 and TRBJ2-3; perhaps TRBD2 as D (5 bases). CDR1 is SGHDN, CDR2 FVKESK, per germline. This CDR3 has 17 residues. With 4 bases removed from V and 2 bases from J, the gap between germline ends came to 19 bases. This chain's CDR3 is CASSPWTPNILTDTQYF. CDR3 coding DNA: TGTGCCAGCAGCCCTTGGACTCCTAATATACTCACAGATACGCAGTATTTT.

This chain joins TRBV6-5 and TRBJ2-5; D may be TRBD1 (6 bases). In germline, CDR1 is MNHEY, CDR2 SVGAGI. V was cut by 6 bases and J by 1 base, with 9 bases left in between. The CDR3 runs 13 residues. Written as DNA, the CDR3 is TGTGCCAGCAGCGGACAGATCCAAGAGACCCAGTACTTC. Residues: CASSGQIQETQYF.

The genes are TRBV3-1 (or the pseudogene TRBV3-2) and TRBJ2-5, with D perhaps TRBD2 (5 bases). The CDR3 sequence is 15 residues long. Germline CDR1 LGHDT, CDR2 YNNKEL (reference sequence). Trimming pared 4 bases from V and 0 bases from J, leaving 12 bases between. In DNA form, the CDR3 reads TGTGCCAGCAGCCCTAGCCCGATGTACCAAGAGACCCAGTACTTC. It translates to CASSPSPMYQETQYF.

The gene calls are TRBV11-2 and TRBJ1-1, with 11 nucleotides matching TRBD1. The length of the CDR3 is 15 residues. Losses at the gene ends were 3 bases for V and 4 bases for J; bases not matched to a gene: 4. Germline CDR1 and CDR2: SGHAT and FQNNGV. The CDR3 DNA reads as TGTGCCAGCAGCTTGTATGGGACAGGGGGCACTGAAGCTTTCTTT. It yields the protein CASSLYGTGGTEAFF.

The chain's CDR3 is CASSSKNQGENQPQHF. CDR3 nucleotides: TGTGCCAGCAGCTCGAAGAACCAAGGTGAAAATCAGCCCCAGCATTTT. The J gene is TRBJ1-5, the V gene TRBV7-9, with no clear D. Trimming left V 4 bases short and J 4 bases short, with 17 bases between. Germline V lookup: CDR1 SEHNR, CDR2 FQNEAQ (reference sequence). The CDR3 runs 16 residues.

V gene TRBV4-1 combines with J gene TRBJ2-7, with 11 bases matching TRBD1. The V segment lost 0 bases and the J segment 1 base; nucleotides outside the gene matches: 2. The CDR3 runs to 16 residues. Germline V gene lookup returns CDR1 MGHRA and CDR2 YSYEKL. The CDR3 DNA reads as TGCGCCAGCAGCCAAGATGGGGACAGGGGGTCCTACGAGCAGTACTTC. Its translation: CASSQDGDRGSYEQYF.

The chain combines TRBV28 with TRBJ1-2; 10 bases match TRBD1. CDR1 is MDHEN and CDR2 is SYDVKM in the germline V gene. CDR3 length equals 16 residues. V gave up 6 bases and J gave up 2 bases; unmatched junction bases: 9. CDR3 in DNA: TGTGCCAGCAGGGGGGGCCCGGGACAGGGGAACTATGGCTACACCTTC. Translation gives CASRGGPGQGNYGYTF.

V is TRBV7-8 and J is TRBJ2-7, with TRBD2 identical over 13 bases. Germline lookup yields CDR1 SGHVS and CDR2 FQNEAQ. V was clipped by 1 base and J by 3 bases; unmatched bases: 3. CDR3 length: 16 residues. This CDR3 is CASSLVRTSGSYEQYF. The DNA for the CDR3 is TGTGCCAGCAGCTTAGTAAGGACTAGCGGGAGCTACGAGCAGTACTTC.

The chain joins TRBV28 to TRBJ2-4; D is possibly TRBD1 or TRBD2 (5 bases each). The CDR3 sequence is 15 residues long. CDR1 is MDHEN, CDR2 SYDVKM, per germline. With 2 bases removed from V and 4 bases from J, the gap between germline ends came to 12 bases. The CDR3 region has the DNA TGTGCCAGCAGTTTAGTAAGTGGGGGAAAAAACATTCAGTACTTC. It codes for CASSLVSGGKNIQYF.

This chain links TRBV18 with TRBJ2-1; TRBD1 matches 10 bases. The CDR3 has 16 residues. From germline, CDR1 is KGHSH and CDR2 LQKENI. The V segment lost 6 bases and the J segment 6 bases; nucleotides outside the gene matches: 11. In nucleotides, the CDR3 is TGTGCCAGCTCTCTAACCGGGACAGGGGCTTTCAATGAGCAGTTCTTC. Encoded protein: CASSLTGTGAFNEQFF.

The chain links TRBV28 to TRBJ2-2, with TRBD1 matching over 8 bases. Trimming at V came to 5 bases and at J to 10 bases, leaving 12 bases not matched to a gene. Germline assignment: CDR1 MDHEN and CDR2 SYDVKM. The CDR3 has 15 residues. CDR3 residues: CASSTMGQARVELFF. The CDR3 DNA reads TGTGCCAGCAGTACCATGGGACAGGCTAGAGTGGAGCTGTTTTTT.

Details on this clone: This CDR3 is also generated by other DNA sequences in the sample. V and J are TRBV18 and TRBJ2-5; 9 bases map to TRBD1. CDR1 is KGHSH, CDR2 LQKENI, per germline. V lost 0 bases, J lost 4 bases, and 3 bases stayed unmatched. CDR3 size: 15 residues. CDR3 sequence (DNA): TGTGCCAGCTCACCACCAACAGGGGGCAGAGAGACCCAGTACTTC. Its protein is CASSPPTGGRETQYF.

The rearrangement uses TRBV25-1 and TRBJ1-4; 7 bases are shared with TRBD1. CDR3 length: 14 amino acids. Germline CDR1 reads MGHDK; CDR2 reads SYGVNS. J gave up 3 bases and V 6 bases, and 4 bases lay outside the gene matches. Here the CDR3 reads CASSRGTANEKLFF. In DNA, the CDR3 is TGTGCCAGCAGCCGAGGGACAGCTAATGAAAAACTGTTTTTT.

This rearrangement joins TRBV19 to TRBJ1-5, with 10 bases aligning to TRBD1. Germline trimming cut 5 bases from V and 9 bases from J; bases unmatched to any gene: 13. The germline gives CDR1 LNHDA, CDR2 SQIVND (reference sequence). The CDR3 totals 16 residues. The CDR3 region is CASSVGTGAALVPQHF. The CDR3 coding sequence is TGTGCCAGTAGTGTGGGGACAGGGGCCGCTCTGGTGCCCCAGCATTTT.

The chain recombines TRBV2 with TRBJ1-4, with D unresolved. The CDR3 extends over 12 amino acids. Germline assignment: CDR1 SNHLY and CDR2 FYNNEI. Trimming shortened V by 7 bases and J by 3 bases, and 6 bases separated the two germline ends. CDR3 coding DNA: TGTGCCAGCACGAATGCTAATGAAAAACTGTTTTTT. Translating it yields CASTNANEKLFF.